Following are 15 T cell receptor beta chains from one sample sequenced in a study of blood T cell repertoires in COVID-19. Using immunoSEQ multiplex PCR, the repertoire was profiled, and TCRdb retains in-frame clones only, with some absent. This sample has approximately 250,000 clones, with approximately 84% found just once. Material: peripheral blood. The receptor set was obtained from a human donor in a cohort sampled during active COVID-19.

This rearrangement joins TRBV19 to TRBJ1-5; possible D gene TRBD1, 5 bases. CDR1 LNHDA and CDR2 SQIVND come from the germline V gene (reference sequence). CDR3 size: 13 residues. Trimming took off 5 bases at V and 6 bases at J, with 11 bases between the two ends. CDR3 coding DNA: TGTGCCAGTAGTCCAGGGAGGAGTCAGCCCCAGCATTTT. Its translation: CASSPGRSQPQHF.

The chain combines TRBV19 with TRBJ1-2; D perhaps matches TRBD1 (6 bases). V was shortened by 6 bases and J by 7 bases, with 15 bases between the two germline ends. CDR1 and CDR2 (germline): LNHDA, SQIVND (reference sequence). The CDR3 has 13 residues. The CDR3 protein is CASRDSNHPGYTF. In DNA form, the CDR3 reads TGTGCCAGTAGGGACAGCAACCACCCTGGCTACACCTTC. The full variable domain, in which reference TRBV19 and TRBJ1-2 provide the parts outside the CDR3, is DGGITQSPKYLFRKEGQNVTLSCEQNLNHDAMYWYRQDPGQGLRLIYYSQIVNDFQKGDIAEGYSVSREKKESFPLTVTSAQKNPTAFYLCASRDSNHPGYTFGSGTRLTVV.

The rearrangement joins TRBV7-2 to TRBJ2-7, with 8 positions matching TRBD2. The CDR3 extends over 15 amino acids. CDR1 and CDR2 (germline): SGHTA, FQGNSA. V lost 5 bases, J lost 4 bases, and 10 bases stayed unmatched. The CDR3 bases are TGTGCCAGCAGCGGCCCGAGCGGGAGCACGTACGAGCAGTACTTC. Amino acid sequence: CASSGPSGSTYEQYF.

This sequence joins TRBV11-2 and TRBJ1-6, with 7 nucleotides matching TRBD1. Germline assignment: CDR1 SGHAT and CDR2 FQNNGV. The CDR3 contains 14 residues. The trim removed 6 bases at V and 7 bases at J, leaving 6 bases unmatched. The CDR3 loop reads CASRVGQPNSPLHF. The CDR3 DNA reads as TGTGCCAGCAGGGTGGGACAGCCGAATTCACCCCTCCACTTT.

This clone was seen only once. This specimen includes other DNA sequences encoding the same CDR3. The rearrangement uses TRBV6-1 and TRBJ1-5; D is unclear. V dropped 1 base and J dropped 3 bases, with 7 bases sitting between them. The CDR3 length is 14 residues. Looked up from germline, CDR1 is MNHNS and CDR2 is SASEGT. The CDR3 spells CASSEGLNNQPQHF. The CDR3 coding sequence is TGTGCCAGCAGTGAAGGGCTGAACAATCAGCCCCAGCATTTT.

The chain joins TRBV5-6 to TRBJ1-1; 7 positions agree with TRBD1. There are 14 residues in the CDR3. J gave up 5 bases and V 4 bases, and 8 bases lay outside the gene matches. Germline CDR1 and CDR2: SGHDT and YYEEEE. The CDR3 reads CASSHTTGRTEAFF. In DNA, the CDR3 is TGTGCCAGCAGCCACACGACAGGGAGGACTGAAGCTTTCTTT.

This clone was seen once. The chain has TRBV28 and TRBJ1-6, with 8 nucleotides matching TRBD1. With 1 base clipped from V and 8 bases from J, the junction kept 7 bases outside the gene matches. The germline V gene has CDR1 MDHEN and CDR2 SYDVKM. The CDR3 sequence is 16 residues long. The CDR3: CASSLLGDRTYSPLHF. The DNA for the CDR3 is TGTGCCAGCAGTTTATTAGGGGACAGGACCTATTCACCCCTCCACTTT.

The rearrangement links TRBV5-1 to TRBJ2-7; perhaps TRBD2 as D (6 bases). Germline CDR1 is SGHRS and CDR2 is YFSETQ. V was shortened by 0 bases and J by 3 bases, with 13 bases between the two germline ends. CDR3 length: 15 residues. For the CDR3, the DNA is TGCGCCAGCAGCTTGGGACTAGGAAGTTTCTACGAGCAGTACTTC. It is translated as CASSLGLGSFYEQYF.

The chain employs TRBV2 and TRBJ1-4; D may be TRBD1 (5 bases). The CDR3 has 14 amino acids. V lost 4 bases and J lost 5, with 11 bases in between. CDR1 and CDR2 (germline): SNHLY, FYNNEI. For the CDR3, the DNA is TGTGCCAGCAGTGCCTCAGGGTTCAATGAAAAACTGTTTTTT. Its translation is CASSASGFNEKLFF.

The chain links TRBV7-6 to TRBJ2-3, with D possibly TRBD2 on 5 matching bases. V dropped 0 bases and J dropped 0 bases, with 13 bases sitting between them. The length of the CDR3 is 17 residues. Germline V lookup: CDR1 SGHVS, CDR2 FNYEAQ. CDR3 bases: TGTGCCAGCAGCTTAGCGGGAGCTGCGTCTAGCACAGATACGCAGTATTTT. Its protein is CASSLAGAASSTDTQYF.

The chain uses TRBV21-1 and TRBJ2-1; the table's D gene call, TRBD2, was not cross checked with the DNA. TRBV21-1 constitutes a pseudogene. The CDR3 extends over 15 amino acids. The CDR3: CASRHDGSSYNEQFF. The CDR3 DNA reads as TGTGCCAGCAGGCATGACGGGAGCTCCTACAATGAGCAGTTCTTC.

The rearrangement joins TRBV9 to TRBJ2-5; 7 nucleotides line up with TRBD2. V gave up 1 base and J gave up 1 base; unmatched junction bases: 10. In germline, CDR1 is SGDLS, CDR2 YYNGEE. CDR3 length: 17 amino acids. CDR3 region: CASSVSPGGTGQETQYF. CDR3 DNA: TGTGCCAGCAGCGTATCCCCGGGAGGCACAGGCCAAGAGACCCAGTACTTC. Variable domain in full (rest from reference TRBV9 and TRBJ2-5): DSGVTQTPKHLITATGQRVTLRCSPRSGDLSVYWYQQSLDQGLQFLIQYYNGEERAKGNILERFSAQQFPDLHSELNLSSLELGDSALYFCASSVSPGGTGQETQYFGPGTRLLVL.

In this sample, this clone turned up a few times. This chain links TRBV3-1 (or the pseudogene TRBV3-2) with TRBJ1-2; TRBD1 aligns across 9 bases. The CDR3 totals 15 residues. The germline CDR1 and CDR2 sequences are LGHDT and YNNKEL (reference sequence). The V gene end was trimmed by 4 bases and the J gene end by 4 bases; junction bases not matched to a gene: 7. CDR3 loop: CASSPPQGALYGYTF. The CDR3 DNA is TGTGCCAGCAGCCCACCACAGGGGGCTCTCTATGGCTACACCTTC.

The gene calls are TRBV28 and TRBJ2-6; D is possibly TRBD2 (6 bases). This CDR3 is 15 amino acids long. Looked up from germline, CDR1 is MDHEN and CDR2 is SYDVKM. V lost 5 bases to trimming and J lost 1 base, with 9 bases between them. The chain's CDR3 is CASSRGTSGANVLTF. The CDR3 coding sequence is TGTGCCAGCAGTCGCGGGACTTCTGGGGCCAACGTCCTGACTTTC.

The chain combines TRBV11-2 with TRBJ2-7; D call uncertain. The germline V gene has CDR1 SGHAT and CDR2 FQNNGV. Trimming removed 2 bases from V and 1 base from J, with 9 bases in between. The CDR3 totals 14 residues. CDR3 nucleotides: TGTGCCAGCAGCTTACAGGTGACGTCCTACGAGCAGTACTTC. Translation gives CASSLQVTSYEQYF.